This is a list of T cell receptor beta chains from one sample in a study of CD8 T cells in Susac syndrome. TCRdb re-analysed the immunoSEQ multiplex PCR reads in MiXCR, keeping a single row per CDR3 protein. The repertoire includes 50,000 to 55,000 distinct CDR3 sequences, just under 95% of them detected once, and 0.75% sits in the top ten. The sample comprised CD8+ T cells from PBMCs. These receptors all come from a human donor with Susac syndrome. CDR3s include the opening cysteine and the closing phenylalanine or tryptophan. Each record gives: V gene, J gene, D gene, clone size, CDR3 protein, CDR3 DNA. The D gene is left open where the match is weak. Not all rows give a size; the values are once, few, many and, for expanded clones, a class.

V gene: TRBV7-9
J gene: TRBJ2-1
D gene: TRBD1
clone size: NA
CDR3 protein: CASRRTGGWYNEQFF
CDR3 DNA: TGTGCCAGCAGGAGGACAGGGGGCTGGTACAATGAGCAGTTCTTC

V gene: TRBV6-5
J gene: TRBJ2-2
D gene: NA
clone size: NA
CDR3 protein: CASSYLGPVNTGELFF
CDR3 DNA: TGTGCCAGCAGTTACCTAGGACCGGTAAATACCGGGGAGCTGTTTTTT

V gene: TRBV12-5
J gene: TRBJ2-1
D gene: NA
clone size: NA
CDR3 protein: CASGRAQQFF
CDR3 DNA: TGTGCTAGTGGCCGCGCCCAGCAGTTCTTC

V gene: TRBV12-3/TRBV12-4
J gene: TRBJ2-7
D gene: TRBD1
clone size: NA
CDR3 protein: CASAGGPDEQYF
CDR3 DNA: TGTGCCAGCGCAGGGGGCCCGGACGAGCAGTACTTC

V gene: TRBV30
J gene: TRBJ2-3
D gene: TRBD1
clone size: once
CDR3 protein: CAGGTGARYTQYF
CDR3 DNA: TGTGCCGGAGGGACAGGGGCGCGATATACGCAGTATTTT

V gene: TRBV12-3/TRBV12-4
J gene: TRBJ2-7
D gene: TRBD2
clone size: NA
CDR3 protein: CASSPASGSTFYEQYF
CDR3 DNA: TGTGCCAGCAGTCCGGCTAGCGGGAGTACTTTCTACGAGCAGTACTTC

V gene: TRBV3-1
J gene: TRBJ1-5
D gene: TRBD1
clone size: NA
CDR3 protein: CASSQGQGGQQPQHF
CDR3 DNA: TGTGCCAGCAGCCAAGGACAGGGAGGACAACAGCCCCAGCATTTT

V gene: TRBV6-2/TRBV6-3
J gene: TRBJ2-7
D gene: NA
clone size: NA
CDR3 protein: CASSRGSYEQYF
CDR3 DNA: TGTGCCAGCAGTCGAGGGTCCTACGAGCAGTACTTC

V gene: TRBV7-6
J gene: TRBJ2-7
D gene: TRBD1
clone size: NA
CDR3 protein: CASSLGQGTYEQYF
CDR3 DNA: TGTGCCAGCAGCTTGGGACAGGGTACCTACGAGCAGTACTTC

V gene: TRBV30
J gene: TRBJ2-2
D gene: NA
clone size: NA
CDR3 protein: CAWSVVRELFF
CDR3 DNA: TGTGCCTGGAGTGTAGTCCGGGAGCTGTTTTTT

V gene: TRBV2
J gene: TRBJ1-2
D gene: NA
clone size: once
CDR3 protein: CATGGGYTF
CDR3 DNA: TGTGCCACAGGAGGTGGCTACACCTTC

V gene: TRBV23-1
J gene: TRBJ2-2
D gene: NA
clone size: NA
CDR3 protein: CASSQGQSTGELFF
CDR3 DNA: TGCGCCAGCAGTCAAGGACAGTCGACCGGGGAGCTGTTTTTT

V gene: TRBV3-1
J gene: TRBJ1-2
D gene: TRBD1
clone size: NA
CDR3 protein: CASSHPGQNYGYTF
CDR3 DNA: TGTGCCAGCAGCCACCCGGGACAGAACTATGGCTACACCTTC

V gene: TRBV20-1
J gene: TRBJ2-7
D gene: NA
clone size: NA
CDR3 protein: CSARPLAAYEQYF
CDR3 DNA: TGCAGTGCTAGGCCACTAGCAGCCTACGAGCAGTACTTC

V gene: TRBV29-1
J gene: TRBJ2-7
D gene: TRBD1
clone size: NA
CDR3 protein: CSAAGGEGYEQYF
CDR3 DNA: TGCAGCGCCGCAGGGGGCGAGGGCTACGAGCAGTACTTC

V gene: TRBV20-1
J gene: TRBJ1-5
D gene: NA
clone size: NA
CDR3 protein: CSARGRGNQPQHF
CDR3 DNA: TGCAGTGCCCGCGGCAGGGGAAATCAGCCCCAGCATTTT

V gene: TRBV5-1
J gene: TRBJ2-5
D gene: NA
clone size: NA
CDR3 protein: CASSGIQGPETQYF
CDR3 DNA: TGCGCCAGCAGCGGAATTCAGGGGCCCGAGACCCAGTACTTC

V gene: TRBV4-2
J gene: TRBJ2-7
D gene: TRBD2
clone size: NA
CDR3 protein: CASSQGPAGGYEQYF
CDR3 DNA: TGTGCCAGCAGCCAAGGCCCAGCGGGGGGGTACGAGCAGTACTTC

V gene: TRBV29-1
J gene: TRBJ1-2
D gene: NA
clone size: NA
CDR3 protein: CSDLDPNYGYTF
CDR3 DNA: TGCAGCGACCTAGACCCTAACTATGGCTACACCTTC

V gene: TRBV9
J gene: TRBJ2-5
D gene: NA
clone size: NA
CDR3 protein: CASSQSGGTQYF
CDR3 DNA: TGTGCCAGCAGCCAGTCGGGTGGGACCCAGTACTTC

V gene: TRBV9
J gene: TRBJ2-6
D gene: NA
clone size: NA
CDR3 protein: CASGRGGANVLTF
CDR3 DNA: TGTGCCAGCGGGCGAGGGGGGGCCAACGTCCTGACTTTC

V gene: TRBV20-1
J gene: TRBJ2-1
D gene: TRBD2
clone size: NA
CDR3 protein: CSASSGSYNEQFF
CDR3 DNA: TGCAGTGCTAGTAGCGGGAGCTACAATGAGCAGTTCTTC

V gene: TRBV19
J gene: TRBJ1-5
D gene: TRBD1
clone size: once
CDR3 protein: CASVYRGGNQPQHF
CDR3 DNA: TGTGCCAGCGTTTACAGGGGCGGCAATCAGCCCCAGCATTTT

V gene: TRBV20-1
J gene: TRBJ1-6
D gene: TRBD1
clone size: NA
CDR3 protein: CSATGTGVSPLHF
CDR3 DNA: TGCAGTGCTACCGGGACAGGGGTTTCACCCCTCCACTTT

V gene: TRBV25-1
J gene: TRBJ2-3
D gene: NA
clone size: NA
CDR3 protein: CASSEADTQYF
CDR3 DNA: TGTGCCAGCAGCGAGGCCGATACGCAGTATTTT

V gene: TRBV7-2
J gene: TRBJ2-3
D gene: TRBD2
clone size: NA
CDR3 protein: CASSPDSGGTDTQYF
CDR3 DNA: TGTGCCAGCAGCCCCGATAGCGGGGGGACAGATACGCAGTATTTT

V gene: TRBV28
J gene: TRBJ2-2
D gene: NA
clone size: NA
CDR3 protein: CASRPPGVLGTGELFF
CDR3 DNA: TGTGCCAGCAGGCCACCAGGGGTTTTGGGGACCGGGGAGCTGTTTTTT

V gene: TRBV29-1
J gene: TRBJ2-7
D gene: TRBD1
clone size: NA
CDR3 protein: CSASGTGDYEQYF
CDR3 DNA: TGCAGCGCATCCGGGACAGGGGATTACGAGCAGTACTTC

V gene: TRBV27
J gene: TRBJ2-7
D gene: TRBD1
clone size: NA
CDR3 protein: CASSGPGTGSYEQYF
CDR3 DNA: TGTGCCAGCAGCGGTCCCGGGACAGGCTCCTACGAGCAGTACTTC

V gene: TRBV5-1
J gene: TRBJ2-1
D gene: NA
clone size: NA
CDR3 protein: CASSDDPIFNEQFF
CDR3 DNA: TGCGCCAGCAGCGACGACCCAATCTTCAATGAGCAGTTCTTC

V gene: TRBV19
J gene: TRBJ2-2
D gene: TRBD2
clone size: NA
CDR3 protein: CASSSLAGSNTGELFF
CDR3 DNA: TGTGCCAGTAGTTCTCTAGCGGGGTCGAACACCGGGGAGCTGTTTTTT